A selection of T cell receptor beta chains follows, all from one sample in a study of CD8+ T cells in alopecia areata. Measured with immunoSEQ multiplex PCR; TCRdb has only the in-frame clones, and not every one. The sample yields fewer than 100,000 clones, about three quarters seen once. The source was CD8+ T cells sorted from blood, collected between weeks 44 and 45, from a patient treated with tofacitinib. Source of these receptors: a human donor with alopecia areata. The CDR3 runs from the conserved cysteine through the conserved F or W. The D gene is left open where the match is weak. Expanded clones get a size class; other rows say once, few or many, or leave the size out.

D gene	clone size	V gene	J gene	CDR3 protein	CDR3 DNA
NA	few	TRBV29-1	TRBJ1-1	CSAETDSLYTEAFF	TGCAGCGCTGAAACGGACAGTTTGTACACTGAAGCTTTCTTT
NA	NA	TRBV10-2	TRBJ2-7	CASSLGQGGYEQYF	TGCGCCAGCAGCCTTGGACAGGGAGGGTACGAGCAGTACTTC
NA	NA	TRBV14	TRBJ2-1	CASSQDTVYNEQFF	TGTGCCAGCAGCCAAGATACCGTGTACAATGAGCAGTTCTTC
TRBD2	NA	TRBV7-2	TRBJ2-1	CASSLGIAGSGEQFF	TGTGCCAGCAGCCTCGGGATAGCGGGCTCTGGTGAGCAGTTCTTC
NA	few	TRBV7-2	TRBJ2-7	CASSLDGRYEQYF	TGTGCCAGCAGCTTAGATGGCAGATACGAGCAGTACTTC
NA	once	TRBV6-5	TRBJ1-1	CASSYSPTGNTEAFF	TGTGCCAGCAGTTACTCCCCCACAGGGAACACTGAAGCTTTCTTT
NA	NA	TRBV29-1	TRBJ1-1	CSVELTEAFF	TGCAGCGTTGAATTGACTGAAGCTTTCTTT
NA	NA	TRBV30	TRBJ1-2	CAWEDNYGYTF	TGTGCCTGGGAAGACAACTATGGCTACACCTTC
NA	once	TRBV6-5	TRBJ1-1	CASSYSADTEAFF	TGTGCCAGCAGTTACTCAGCAGATACTGAAGCTTTCTTT
NA	NA	TRBV5-1	TRBJ2-1	CASSSDRDYNEQFF	TGCGCCAGCAGCTCAGACAGAGATTACAATGAGCAGTTCTTC
NA	NA	TRBV9	TRBJ2-6	CASSVNTAGANVLTF	TGTGCCAGCAGCGTTAACACAGCTGGGGCCAACGTCCTGACTTTC
NA	NA	TRBV13	TRBJ2-7	CASSLGGLSSYEQYF	TGTGCCAGCAGCTTAGGGGGGCTATCCTCCTACGAGCAGTACTTC
NA	NA	TRBV14	TRBJ1-1	CASSQARVNTEAFF	TGTGCCAGCAGCCAAGCCAGGGTGAACACTGAAGCTTTCTTT
NA	NA	TRBV27	TRBJ1-2	CASSGQIYGYTF	TGTGCCAGCAGTGGACAGATCTATGGCTACACCTTC
NA	NA	TRBV28	TRBJ2-7	CASSFTHRSYEQYF	TGTGCCAGCAGTTTTACGCACAGGTCCTACGAGCAGTACTTC
NA	NA	TRBV27	TRBJ1-5	CASSLTRGFDQPQHF	TGTGCCAGCAGTTTAACCAGGGGATTCGATCAGCCCCAGCATTTT
TRBD1	NA	TRBV4-3	TRBJ2-7	CASSQDRGQGYEQYF	TGCGCCAGCAGCCAAGATCGGGGACAGGGCTACGAGCAGTACTTC
NA	NA	TRBV9	TRBJ2-7	CASSVGGGATYEQYF	TGTGCCAGCAGCGTAGGCGGCGGGGCGACCTACGAGCAGTACTTC
NA	NA	TRBV29-1	TRBJ2-7	CSVEKTDYEQYF	TGCAGCGTTGAAAAGACAGATTACGAGCAGTACTTC
NA	NA	TRBV6-6	TRBJ1-2	CASTGDYGYTF	TGTGCCAGCACAGGGGACTATGGCTACACCTTC
NA	NA	TRBV4-3	TRBJ1-2	CASSQDVQTFYGYTF	TGCGCCAGCAGCCAAGATGTACAGACTTTCTATGGCTACACCTTC
TRBD2	NA	TRBV7-9	TRBJ2-1	CASSPGSGGLIYNEQFF	TGTGCCAGCAGCCCCGGGTCGGGGGGGCTTATCTACAATGAGCAGTTCTTC
TRBD1	NA	TRBV11-2	TRBJ2-5	CASSSEGDREWETQYF	TGTGCCAGCAGCTCGGAGGGGGACAGGGAGTGGGAGACCCAGTACTTC
NA	NA	TRBV6-4	TRBJ2-3	CASSPVAASTDTQYF	TGTGCCAGCAGTCCGGTAGCAGCTAGCACAGATACGCAGTATTTT
NA	NA	TRBV7-2	TRBJ1-2	CASSLGLRLGYTF	TGTGCCAGCAGCTTAGGGTTACGGCTTGGCTACACCTTC
NA	NA	TRBV12-5	TRBJ2-3	CASGLGLDTQYF	TGTGCTAGTGGTTTGGGACTAGATACGCAGTATTTT
NA	NA	TRBV29-1	TRBJ2-1	CSVDFSTGAYNEQFF	TGCAGCGTTGACTTCTCCACCGGAGCCTACAATGAGCAGTTCTTC
NA	NA	TRBV29-1	TRBJ1-1	CSVEYSLAATEAFF	TGCAGCGTTGAATACTCGTTGGCGGCCACTGAAGCTTTCTTT
NA	NA	TRBV7-9	TRBJ1-2	CASSLGSIYGYTF	TGTGCCAGCAGCTTAGGCAGCATCTATGGCTACACCTTC
NA	NA	TRBV5-6	TRBJ2-1	CASSSLLSGGVNEQFF	TGTGCCAGCAGCAGCCTTCTTAGTGGGGGTGTCAATGAGCAGTTCTTC
NA	once	TRBV5-1	TRBJ2-1	CASSPESSYNEQFF	TGCGCCAGCTCCCCAGAGAGCTCCTACAATGAGCAGTTCTTC
TRBD1	NA	TRBV4-3	TRBJ2-1	CASSRDRGYEQFF	TGCGCCAGCAGCCGGGACAGGGGGTATGAGCAGTTCTTC
NA	NA	TRBV11-2	TRBJ2-1	CASSLGSTEQFF	TGTGCCAGCAGCTTAGGGAGCACTGAGCAGTTCTTC
NA	NA	TRBV4-3	TRBJ1-5	CASSQSLAREDQPQHF	TGCGCCAGCAGCCAATCCCTGGCCAGGGAGGATCAGCCCCAGCATTTT
NA	once	TRBV2	TRBJ2-5	CASRSPETQYF	TGTGCCAGCAGATCGCCGGAGACCCAGTACTTC
NA	NA	TRBV9	TRBJ1-6	CASSVDGGRASPLHF	TGTGCCAGCAGCGTCGATGGGGGCAGGGCCTCACCCCTCCACTTT
TRBD1	NA	TRBV13	TRBJ1-1	CASSRGQVLNTEAFF	TGTGCCAGCAGCCGGGGACAGGTCCTGAACACTGAAGCTTTCTTT
NA	once	TRBV7-9	TRBJ1-5	CASSPGNDGSQHF	TGTGCCAGCAGCCCAGGGAACGATGGGTCCCAGCATTTT
NA	NA	TRBV4-3	TRBJ2-7	CASSQDRGSSYEQYF	TGCGCCAGCAGCCAAGACAGGGGTAGTTCCTACGAGCAGTACTTC
NA	once	TRBV4-3	TRBJ1-2	CASSQDWTESYGYTF	TGCGCCAGCAGCCAAGACTGGACGGAAAGCTATGGCTACACCTTC
NA	NA	TRBV27	TRBJ1-2	CASSPDRGSGYTF	TGTGCCAGCAGTCCAGACAGAGGAAGTGGCTACACCTTC
NA	few	TRBV6-5	TRBJ2-1	CASSLQGRVSNEQFF	TGTGCCAGCAGTTTACAGGGTCGGGTTAGCAATGAGCAGTTCTTC
NA	few	TRBV14	TRBJ2-3	CASSQYQATDTQYF	TGTGCCAGCAGCCAATACCAGGCCACAGATACGCAGTATTTT
NA	few	TRBV6-4	TRBJ2-2	CASSLTDTGELFF	TGTGCCAGCAGTCTGACAGACACCGGGGAGCTGTTTTTT
NA	NA	TRBV15	TRBJ1-2	CATSEGNRGYTF	TGTGCCACCAGCGAGGGAAATCGTGGCTACACCTTC
TRBD2	NA	TRBV25-1	TRBJ2-1	CASSEGSGGANEQFF	TGTGCCAGCAGTGAGGGTAGCGGGGGGGCGAATGAGCAGTTCTTC
TRBD1	NA	TRBV5-1	TRBJ2-5	CASSLDWDSRQETQYF	TGCGCCAGCAGCTTGGATTGGGACAGCCGACAAGAGACCCAGTACTTC
TRBD1	NA	TRBV27	TRBJ1-6	CASWGPGGSSPLHF	TGTGCCAGCTGGGGCCCAGGGGGGAGCTCACCCCTCCACTTT